The next 12 T cell receptor beta chains were all read from a single sample in a study of cytomegalovirus exposure and HLA in healthy donors. The PCR used 60 Vbeta and 13 Jbeta primers. Using immunoSEQ multiplex PCR, the repertoire was profiled, and TCRdb retains in-frame clones only, with some absent. The sample consists of roughly 180,000 clones, roughly 10% of them appearing once. Specimen: PBMCs. The receptors originated from a woman aged 25 to 45 in good health and CMV-seropositive.

In its sample, this clone was seen a few times. The rearrangement joins TRBV19 to TRBJ2-3; TRBD2 agrees at 10 bases. Trimming cost V 7 bases and J 0 bases; bases outside gene matches: 1. The CDR3 runs 14 residues. The germline V gene has CDR1 LNHDA and CDR2 SQIVND (reference sequence). CDR3 loop: CASIAGGSTDTQYF. Written as DNA, the CDR3 is TGTGCCAGTATAGCGGGAGGTAGCACAGATACGCAGTATTTT.

The chain is built from TRBV7-2 and TRBJ2-1; 9 positions agree with TRBD2. V shed 3 bases, J shed 4 bases, and the junction held 1 base outside the gene matches. Germline CDR1 reads SGHTA; CDR2 reads FQGNSA. The CDR3 is 14 residues long. The CDR3 here is CASSFSGGYNEQFF. CDR3 DNA sequence: TGTGCCAGCAGCTTTAGCGGGGGTTACAATGAGCAGTTCTTC.

This clone has more than one count but fewer than ten. The chain is built from TRBV10-3 and TRBJ2-5, with a possible D match to TRBD1 (6 bases). Trimming removed 3 bases at V and 4 bases at J, with 18 bases between. The germline gives CDR1 ENHRY, CDR2 SYGVKD. There are 16 residues in the CDR3. CDR3 sequence (DNA): TGTGCCATCAGTGAATCCATCGGGACAATGGGAGAGACCCAGTACTTC. It translates to CAISESIGTMGETQYF.

The rearrangement uses TRBV29-1 and TRBJ1-1; D gene unclear. Germline CDR1 reads SQVTM; CDR2 reads ANQGSEA. The CDR3 covers 12 residues. V gave up 6 bases and J gave up 0 bases, with 8 bases separating them. CDR3 in amino acids: CSVIQMNTEAFF. CDR3 sequence (DNA): TGCAGCGTAATACAGATGAACACTGAAGCTTTCTTT. Variable domain in full (rest from reference TRBV29-1 and TRBJ1-1): SAVISQKPSRDICQRGTSLTIQCQVDSQVTMMFWYRQQPGQSLTLIATANQGSEATYESGFVIDKFPISRPNLTFSTLTVSNMSPEDSSIYLCSVIQMNTEAFFGQGTRLTVV.

This clone was seen a handful of times. The chain is built from TRBV23-1 and TRBJ2-1; possibly TRBD1 for D (6 bases). TRBV23-1 is labeled an ORF, and its function is uncertain. CDR3 length: 15 amino acids. Trimming took off 4 bases at V and 6 bases at J, with 16 bases between the two ends. CDR3 sequence: CASSPRTAPCNEQFF. Here the CDR3 DNA reads TGCGCCAGCAGTCCCCGGACAGCACCCTGCAATGAGCAGTTCTTC.

The chain joins TRBV7-2 to TRBJ2-5; 8 bases align to TRBD2. J lost 5 bases, V lost 4 bases, and 9 bases had no gene match. CDR3 size: 15 residues. Germline V gene data show CDR1 as SGHTA and CDR2 as FQGNSA. The CDR3 bases are TGTGCCAGCAGCTCCGCGGGACTAGTATCGGAGACCCAGTACTTC. Its translation: CASSSAGLVSETQYF.

The sample holds a few counts of this clone. This chain joins TRBV19 and TRBJ1-5; tentatively, D is TRBD1 (6 bases). V was shortened by 11 bases and J by 7 bases, with 18 bases between the two germline ends. The CDR3 contains 13 residues. CDR1 is LNHDA and CDR2 is SQIVND in the germline V gene (reference sequence). CDR3 sequence (DNA): TGTGCCGCGAGAACAGGGAACGGCCAGCCCCAGCATTTT. Translating it yields CAARTGNGQPQHF.

The V and J genes are TRBV9 and TRBJ2-1; 14 nucleotides agree with TRBD2. The CDR3 is 20 amino acids. Trimming removed 3 bases from V and 7 bases from J; junction bases left unmatched: 18. Germline CDR1 SGDLS, CDR2 YYNGEE. CDR3 protein: CASSEKTGRGTSGSMNEQFF. The CDR3 bases are TGTGCCAGCAGCGAAAAGACAGGCCGGGGGACTAGCGGGAGTATGAATGAGCAGTTCTTC.

This clone was recorded a few times. The rearrangement links TRBV7-7 to TRBJ1-1, with D unresolved. This CDR3 has 13 amino acids. V was clipped by 1 base and J by 3 bases, with 6 bases between them. Germline lookup yields CDR1 SSHAT and CDR2 FNYEAQ (reference sequence). The CDR3 nucleotides read TGTGCCAGCAGCTTAGGGCCCGACACTGAAGCTTTCTTT. Its translation is CASSLGPDTEAFF.

This clone occurred a few times. This specimen includes other DNA sequences encoding the same CDR3. This sequence joins TRBV5-1 and TRBJ2-3; D not resolved. V was cut by 1 base and J by 6 bases, with 6 bases left in between. Germline CDR1 is SGHRS and CDR2 is YFSETQ. The CDR3 is 12 amino acids. CDR3 nucleotides: TGCGCCAGCAGCTTGTCCGGGGATACGCAGTATTTT. Encoded protein: CASSLSGDTQYF. The full variable domain, rest sourced from reference TRBV5-1 and TRBJ2-3, is KAGVTQTPRYLIKTRGQQVTLSCSPISGHRSVSWYQQTPGQGLQFLFEYFSETQRNKGNFPGRFSGRQFSNSRSEMNVSTLELGDSALYLCASSLSGDTQYFGPGTRLTVL.

This clone was seen a handful of times. V gene TRBV4-2 combines with J gene TRBJ2-5; 13 bases line up with TRBD2. In germline, CDR1 is LGHNA, CDR2 YNFKEQ. The CDR3 is 15 residues long. Trimming took 0 bases from V and 5 from J; bases not matched to a gene: 0. CDR3 DNA: TGTGCCAGCAGCCAAGAGACTAGCGGGAGGGAGACCCAGTACTTC. Amino acid sequence: CASSQETSGRETQYF.

V usage is TRBV21-1 and J usage is TRBJ2-2; no DNA check was done on the table's D call, TRBD2. TRBV21-1 is deemed a pseudogene. The CDR3 has 15 amino acids. CDR3 amino acids: CASNGGGSNTGELFF. Written as DNA, the CDR3 is TGTGCCAGCAACGGGGGGGGCTCGAACACCGGGGAGCTGTTTTTT.